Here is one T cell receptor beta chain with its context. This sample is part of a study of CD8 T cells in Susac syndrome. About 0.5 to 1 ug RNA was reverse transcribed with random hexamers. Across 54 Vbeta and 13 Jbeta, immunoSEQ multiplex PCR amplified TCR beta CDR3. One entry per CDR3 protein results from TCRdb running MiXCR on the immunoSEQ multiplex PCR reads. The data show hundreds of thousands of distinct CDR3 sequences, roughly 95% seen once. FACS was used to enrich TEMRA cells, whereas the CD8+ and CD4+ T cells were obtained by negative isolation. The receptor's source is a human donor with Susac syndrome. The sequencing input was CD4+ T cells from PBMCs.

CDR3 nucleotide sequence: TGTGCCAGCAGTTTTAGTGGGTGGGGACAGCAAGATCAGCCCCAGCATTTT. Its protein product is CASSFSGWGQQDQPQHF. The genes are TRBV12-3 or TRBV12-4 and TRBJ1-5, with 7 bases fitting TRBD1. The CDR3 is 17 amino acids. J lost 5 bases, V lost 3 bases, and 13 bases had no gene match.